Included here is one T cell receptor beta chain sequence, with context. Its target is unknown. CDR3 size: 17 residues. Trimming cost V 2 bases and J 0 bases; bases outside gene matches: 7. CDR1 SGDLS and CDR2 YYNGEE come from the germline V gene. This entry belongs to a study of cytomegalovirus exposure and HLA in healthy donors. Study observations and caveats: In vitro data verified three CMV-associated chains as specific for CMV antigens. Later analysis identified a missense DCLRE1C variant that was linked to TCR beta V- and J-gene trimming.

A multiplex PCR was run with 60 Vbeta primers and 13 Jbeta primers. Original processing methods: Later work found approximately 87 million unique TCR beta chains, with 9.5 million to 11 million shared. The table came from immunoSEQ multiplex PCR; TCRdb's copy has only in-frame clones and leaves some out. V, J and clone size are taken as reported in that table, and D and trimming were inferred from the DNA itself. The sample carries some 120,000 clones, roughly four fifths recorded once. This sequence was found in a woman aged 18-30 years in good health and CMV-seronegative. V usage is TRBV9 and J usage is TRBJ1-3, with 8 bases identical to TRBD1. Sequenced sample: PBMCs. The CDR3, as DNA: TGTGCCAGCAGCGTCGCAGGGGGCCCTTTCTCTGGAAACACCATATATTTT. Its protein is CASSVAGGPFSGNTIYF.